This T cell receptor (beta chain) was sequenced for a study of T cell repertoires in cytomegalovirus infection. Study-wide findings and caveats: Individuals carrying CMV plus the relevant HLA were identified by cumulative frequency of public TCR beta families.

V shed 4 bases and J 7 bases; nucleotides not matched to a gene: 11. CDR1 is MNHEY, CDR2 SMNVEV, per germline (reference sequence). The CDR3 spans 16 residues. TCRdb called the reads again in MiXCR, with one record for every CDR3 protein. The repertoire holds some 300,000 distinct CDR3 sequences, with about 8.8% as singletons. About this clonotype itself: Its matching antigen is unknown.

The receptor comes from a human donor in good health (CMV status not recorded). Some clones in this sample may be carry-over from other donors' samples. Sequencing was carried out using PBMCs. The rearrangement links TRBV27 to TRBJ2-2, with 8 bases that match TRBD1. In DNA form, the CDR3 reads TGTGCCAGCAGTTCGGGACAGGACCGACTCATCGGGGAGCTGTTTTTT. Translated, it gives CASSSGQDRLIGELFF.